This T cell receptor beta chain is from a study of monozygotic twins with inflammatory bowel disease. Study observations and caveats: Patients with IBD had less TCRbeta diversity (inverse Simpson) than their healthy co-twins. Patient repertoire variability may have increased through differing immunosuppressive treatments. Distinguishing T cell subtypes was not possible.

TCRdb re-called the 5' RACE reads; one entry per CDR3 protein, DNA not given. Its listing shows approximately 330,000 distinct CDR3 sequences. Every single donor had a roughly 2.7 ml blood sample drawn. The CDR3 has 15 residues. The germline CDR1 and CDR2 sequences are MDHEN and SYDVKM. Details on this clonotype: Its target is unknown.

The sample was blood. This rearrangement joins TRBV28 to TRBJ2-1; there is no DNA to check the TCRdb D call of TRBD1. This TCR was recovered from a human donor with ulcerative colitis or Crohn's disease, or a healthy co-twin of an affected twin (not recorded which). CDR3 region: CASSLGSGTYNEQFF.